The present entry profiles one T cell receptor beta chain with its context. Clones were read by immunoSEQ multiplex PCR, and TCRdb kept only the in-frame ones, dropping some. The table includes a few hundred thousand clones, around 90% detected once. This specimen comes from a study of blood T cell repertoires in COVID-19. On the study more broadly: T cells, B-cell-depleted T cells, or PBMCs provided the cDNA or gDNA that served as material.

The CDR3 extends over 16 amino acids. Trimming pared 6 bases from V and 3 bases from J, leaving 18 bases between. Per the germline V gene, CDR1 is MNHEY and CDR2 is SMNVEV (reference sequence). The chain couples TRBV27 to TRBJ2-1; D unclear. The TCR originated in a woman in her 40s who had recovered from COVID-19. Sequencing used peripheral blood. In DNA, the CDR3 is TGTGCCAGCAGCCGCCCGGCACTGCTAGACTACAATGAGCAGTTCTTC. Translation gives CASSRPALLDYNEQFF.